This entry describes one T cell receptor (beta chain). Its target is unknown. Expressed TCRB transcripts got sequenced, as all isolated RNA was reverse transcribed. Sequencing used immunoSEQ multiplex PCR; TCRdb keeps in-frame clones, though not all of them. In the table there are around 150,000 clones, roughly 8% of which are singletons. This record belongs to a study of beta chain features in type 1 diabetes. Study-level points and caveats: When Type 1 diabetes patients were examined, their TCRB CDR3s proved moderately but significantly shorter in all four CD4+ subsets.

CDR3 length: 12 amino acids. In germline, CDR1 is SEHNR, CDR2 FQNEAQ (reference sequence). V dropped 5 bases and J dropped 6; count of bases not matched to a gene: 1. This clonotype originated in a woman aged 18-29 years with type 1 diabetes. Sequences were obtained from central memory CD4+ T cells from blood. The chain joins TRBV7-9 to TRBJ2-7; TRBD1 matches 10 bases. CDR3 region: CASSGQGGEQYF. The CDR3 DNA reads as TGTGCCAGCAGCGGACAGGGGGGCGAGCAGTACTTC.